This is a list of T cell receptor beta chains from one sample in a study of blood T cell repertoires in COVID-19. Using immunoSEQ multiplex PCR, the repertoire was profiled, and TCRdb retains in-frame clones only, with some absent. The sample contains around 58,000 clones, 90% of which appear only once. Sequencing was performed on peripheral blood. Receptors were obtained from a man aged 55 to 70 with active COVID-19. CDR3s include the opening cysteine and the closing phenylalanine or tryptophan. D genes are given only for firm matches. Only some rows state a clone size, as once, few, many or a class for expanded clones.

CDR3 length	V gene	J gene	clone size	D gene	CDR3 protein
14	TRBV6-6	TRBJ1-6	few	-	CASSYSESNSPLHF
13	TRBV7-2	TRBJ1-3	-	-	CASIVTGGNTIYF
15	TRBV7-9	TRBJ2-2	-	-	CASSRQAANTGELFF
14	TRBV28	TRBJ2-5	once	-	CASSPGQVVETQYF
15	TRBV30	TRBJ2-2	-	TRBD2	CAYARPAGAYRELFF
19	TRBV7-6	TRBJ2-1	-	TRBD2	CASSLGAGFGSGGANEQFF
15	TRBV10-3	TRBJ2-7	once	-	CAISEKVLGGYEQYF
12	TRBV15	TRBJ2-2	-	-	CATSRVLGELFF
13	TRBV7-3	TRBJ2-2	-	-	CASSRGATGELFF
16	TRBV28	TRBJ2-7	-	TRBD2	CASSSGTSGGRYEQYF
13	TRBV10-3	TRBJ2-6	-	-	CALRRDGANVLTF
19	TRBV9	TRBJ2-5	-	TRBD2	CASSVATGTSGGAEETQYF
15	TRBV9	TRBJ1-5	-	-	CASSVGGNSNQPQHF
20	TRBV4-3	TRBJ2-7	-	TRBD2	CASSQVLGLAGSERSYEQYF
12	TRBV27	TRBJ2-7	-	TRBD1	CASSSRGNEQYF
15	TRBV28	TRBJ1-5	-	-	CASSLILGAGQPQHF